This T cell receptor beta chain was sequenced during a study of OX40 agonist ivuxolimab in advanced cancers. Turning to the study itself: The patients got ivuxolimab, which is an agonistic anti-OX40 (CD134) antibody. Whole-study results and caveats: In a subset of nonresponders, normalized T-cell clonal expansion was also low.

Regarding this clone: Its antigen is unidentified.

Trimming took 10 bases from V and 7 from J; bases not matched to a gene: 11. The V gene's germline CDR1 is MNHEY and CDR2 SVGAGI. This CDR3 is built from 13 residues. Sequencing was performed with immunoSEQ multiplex PCR; in TCRdb, only in-frame clones are kept and a portion is missing. The table shows about 46,000 clones, with more than 85% occurring only once. The clonotype originates from an adult with an advanced solid tumor such as melanoma, head and neck, liver or kidney cancer. Sequences were derived from CD4+ or CD8+ T cells sorted from blood, sampled in a trial of the OX40 agonist ivuxolimab. This sequence joins TRBV6-5 and TRBJ1-2; 8 bases align to TRBD1. CDR3 sequence reads: CATGQGELRGYTF. CDR3 sequence (DNA): TGTGCCACCGGACAGGGCGAGCTACGTGGCTACACCTTC.